These 18 T cell receptor beta chains originate from one sample sequenced in a study of T-cell reconstitution after alpha-beta-depleted transplantation in children. During its preparation, the TCRbeta library received unique molecular identifiers. TCRdb redid the calling of the PCR reads with MiXCR, one entry per CDR3 protein. Among hundreds of thousands of distinct CDR3 sequences listed, roughly 17% were seen once. The starting material was PBMCs from the stem cell graft donor, obtained from the stem cell graft. These receptors all stem from a human donor who donated a stem cell graft to a child with acute myeloid leukemia.

The V call is TRBV12-3 or TRBV12-4, the J call TRBJ1-2, with D possibly TRBD1 on 5 matching bases. V lost 10 bases, J lost 4 bases, and 22 bases lay in between. The CDR3 contains 15 residues. The CDR3 spells CATNHMREGSYGYTF. The DNA for the CDR3 is TGTGCCACCAACCATATGAGGGAGGGGTCCTATGGCTACACCTTC.

This clonotype showed up just a few times. CDR3 amino acids: CASSPQDNSDYEQYF. DNA for the CDR3: TGTGCCAGTAGTCCCCAGGACAACTCCGACTACGAGCAGTACTTC. The chain carries TRBV19 and TRBJ2-7; D perhaps matches TRBD1 (5 bases). This CDR3 has 15 residues. CDR1 and CDR2 from the germline V gene are LNHDA and SQIVND (reference sequence). Trimming left V 5 bases short and J 3 bases short, with 17 bases between.

There are a few counts of this clonotype. This chain joins TRBV6-2 or TRBV6-3 and TRBJ2-1; D gene ambiguous. The CDR3 covers 15 residues. V dropped 2 bases and J dropped 2 bases, with 10 bases sitting between them. Germline-derived CDR1 and CDR2 are MNHEY and SVGEGT. The CDR3 DNA is TGTGCCAGCAGTTACAAAGGCGATCCCTACAATGAGCAGTTCTTC. This translates into CASSYKGDPYNEQFF.

This clonotype came up a few times. The chain is built from TRBV4-3 and TRBJ2-5; 9 positions match TRBD1. J gave up 8 bases and V 3 bases, and 10 bases lay outside the gene matches. Per germline, CDR1 LGHNA and CDR2 YSLEER. This CDR3 spans 15 amino acids. As DNA, the CDR3 is TGCGCCAGCAGCCAGGACAGGGGTTTTCGCGGAACCCAGTACTTC. Translated: CASSQDRGFRGTQYF.

This clonotype was picked up a small number of times. V usage is TRBV7-9 and J usage is TRBJ2-7, with D possibly TRBD1 on 5 matching bases. The V end was cut by 3 bases, the J end by 0 bases, with 9 bases between. The germline V gene has CDR1 SEHNR and CDR2 FQNEAQ (reference sequence). The CDR3 extends over 14 amino acids. The CDR3 reads CASSLDISSYEQYV. CDR3 nucleotides: TGTGCCAGCAGCTTGGACATAAGCTCCTACGAGCAGTACGTC.

The gene calls are TRBV28 and TRBJ2-5; D remains ambiguous. The CDR3 is made up of 12 amino acids. CDR1 and CDR2 from the germline V gene are MDHEN and SYDVKM. V was trimmed by 5 bases and J by 5 bases, leaving 9 bases between them. The CDR3 protein is CASSVGLETQYF. The CDR3 nucleotides are TGTGCCAGCAGTGTGGGGTTGGAGACCCAGTACTTC.

This CDR3 reads CASSLTNTNVLTF. CDR3 coding DNA: TGTGCCAGCAGCTTAACTAATACCAACGTCCTGACTTTC. V gene TRBV28 combines with J gene TRBJ2-6; D remains unclear. Germline V gene data show CDR1 as MDHEN and CDR2 as SYDVKM. The CDR3 loop spans 13 amino acids. Trimming shortened V by 6 bases and J by 8 bases, and 11 bases separated the two germline ends.

This clonotype has at least ten counts. The chain uses TRBV6-1 and TRBJ2-7, with D perhaps TRBD1 or TRBD2 (5 bases each). V gave up 6 bases and J gave up 0 bases, with 15 bases separating them. The CDR3 contains 15 residues. Germline V gene lookup returns CDR1 MNHNS and CDR2 SASEGT. CDR3: CASSPGRTYSYEQYF. DNA of the CDR3: TGTGCCAGCAGCCCGGGGCGGACTTACTCCTACGAGCAGTACTTC.

Ten or more counts support this clonotype. CDR3 bases: TGTGCCATCAGTGCAGTACCGGGACAGGGGGCTTCACCCCTCCACTTT. Its translation is CAISAVPGQGASPLHF. The gene calls are TRBV10-3 and TRBJ1-6; 12 bases match TRBD1. Germline-derived CDR1 and CDR2 are ENHRY and SYGVKD. CDR3 length: 16 residues. Trimming at V came to 4 bases and at J to 9 bases, leaving 7 bases not matched to a gene.

This clonotype came up a few times. The genes are TRBV27 and TRBJ2-7; tentatively, D is TRBD1 (5 bases). Germline V gene sequence: CDR1 MNHEY, CDR2 SMNVEV (reference sequence). Trimming shortened V by 3 bases and J by 0 bases, and 12 bases separated the two germline ends. CDR3 length: 15 amino acids. The CDR3 nucleotides are TGTGCCAGCAGTTTCACGACAGCCCCCTCCTACGAGCAGTACTTC. It encodes CASSFTTAPSYEQYF.

This clonotype was seen ten or more times. Its ends do not fully match the called genes, so a read error is possible. The genes are TRBV20-1 and TRBJ1-2; D is undetermined. Germline CDR1 DFQATT, CDR2 SNEGSKA (reference sequence). This CDR3 comprises 10 residues. The CDR3 nucleotides are TGCAGTGCTGGAGATGGAGGCTACACCTTC. It codes for CSAGDGGYTF.

This clonotype was recorded at least ten times. The chain joins TRBV20-1 to TRBJ1-2, with D perhaps TRBD1 (5 bases). This CDR3 is built from 17 residues. The germline V gene encodes CDR1 DFQATT and CDR2 SNEGSKA (reference sequence). The germline V and J ends were trimmed by 3 bases and 3 bases, with 23 bases remaining between them. The DNA of the CDR3 is TGCAGTGCTAGTCGTAGTGTCACAAGGGGCGGTGACTATGGCTACACCTTC. Translated: CSASRSVTRGGDYGYTF.

This clonotype was picked up many times. The chain has TRBV20-1 and TRBJ2-5, with TRBD2 matching over 13 bases. The CDR3 length is 16 residues. Germline V lookup: CDR1 DFQATT, CDR2 SNEGSKA (reference sequence). V was pared by 0 bases and J by 6 bases, with 7 bases of the junction left unmatched. CDR3 sequence reads: CSAREGRTSGGKTQYF. CDR3 sequence (DNA): TGCAGTGCTAGAGAGGGCAGGACTAGCGGGGGCAAGACCCAGTACTTC.

A word on this clonotype: Just one base apart from a much larger clone, this may be a read error. This CDR3 is missing its conserved last phenylalanine or tryptophan, likely due to a read error. J is TRBJ1-5 and V is TRBV5-1, with unresolved D. Germline values: CDR1 SGHRS, CDR2 YFSETQ. Trimming took 0 bases from V and 3 from J, leaving 7 bases between them. CDR3 length: 14 residues. CDR3 in DNA: TGCGCCAGCAGCTTGGACCCCATCAATCAGCCCCAGCATTCT. Residues: CASSLDPINQPQHS.

This chain joins TRBV6-2 or TRBV6-3 and TRBJ1-1, with a weak D call TRBD1 (5 bases). CDR1 is MNHEY and CDR2 is SVGEGT in the germline V gene. The V end was cut by 2 bases, the J end by 0 bases, with 7 bases between. This CDR3 has 14 residues. CDR3 in amino acids: CASSYPRVNTEAFF. CDR3 DNA sequence: TGTGCCAGCAGTTACCCCAGGGTGAACACTGAAGCTTTCTTT.

The chain uses TRBV7-2 and TRBJ2-2, with D tentatively TRBD1 (6 bases). Germline values: CDR1 SGHTA, CDR2 FQGNSA. The CDR3 extends over 14 amino acids. Trimming removed 5 bases at V and 6 bases at J, with 13 bases between. The CDR3 DNA follows: TGTGCCAGCAGCCGTACAGGGACCCCCGGGGAGCTGTTTTTT. It is translated as CASSRTGTPGELFF.

The rearrangement uses TRBV6-2 or TRBV6-3 and TRBJ2-1; 9 bases agree with TRBD2. The CDR3 length is 15 residues. Unmatched junction bases numbered 5, after V lost 2 bases and J lost 6 bases. Per the germline V gene, CDR1 is MNHEY and CDR2 is SVGEGT. CDR3 sequence: CASSYTGTSSNEQFF. The CDR3 DNA is TGTGCCAGCAGTTACACCGGGACTAGCTCCAATGAGCAGTTCTTC.

The chain couples TRBV20-1 to TRBJ1-2; 9 bases align to TRBD1. This CDR3 region has 16 residues. CDR1 is DFQATT and CDR2 is SNEGSKA in the germline V gene (reference sequence). The V gene end was trimmed by 3 bases and the J gene end by 8 bases; junction bases not matched to a gene: 16. The CDR3 coding sequence is TGCAGTGCTAGGACCCCTGTGACAGGGGGGATACGCGGCTACACCTTC. This codes for CSARTPVTGGIRGYTF.